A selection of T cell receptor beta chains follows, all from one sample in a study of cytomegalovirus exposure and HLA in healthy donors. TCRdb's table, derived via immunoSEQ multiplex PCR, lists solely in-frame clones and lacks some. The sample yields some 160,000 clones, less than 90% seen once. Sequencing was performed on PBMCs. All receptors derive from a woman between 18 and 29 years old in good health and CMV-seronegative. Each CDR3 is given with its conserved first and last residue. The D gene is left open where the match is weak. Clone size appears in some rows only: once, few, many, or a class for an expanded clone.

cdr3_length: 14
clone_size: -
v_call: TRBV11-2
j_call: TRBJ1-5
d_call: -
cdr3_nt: TGTGCCAGCAGCTTATCAGGGGATTATCAGCCCCAGCATTTT
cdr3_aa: CASSLSGDYQPQHF

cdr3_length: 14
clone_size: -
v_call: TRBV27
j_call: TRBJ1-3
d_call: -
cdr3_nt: TGTGCCAGCAGTTTACAGCCAGGGGGAAACACCATATATTTT
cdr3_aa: CASSLQPGGNTIYF

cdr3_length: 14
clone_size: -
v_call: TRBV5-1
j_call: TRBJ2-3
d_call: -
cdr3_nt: TGCGCCAGCACGCGAGGGGGTAGCACAGATACGCAGTATTTT
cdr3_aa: CASTRGGSTDTQYF

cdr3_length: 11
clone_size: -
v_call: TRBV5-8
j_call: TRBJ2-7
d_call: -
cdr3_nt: TGTGCCAGCAGCACTCTCTACGAGCAGTACTTC
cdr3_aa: CASSTLYEQYF

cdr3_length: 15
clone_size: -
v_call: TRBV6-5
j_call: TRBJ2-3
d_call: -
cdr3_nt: TGTGCCAGCAGCCCCGGACAGCCTGGCACAGATACGCAGTATTTT
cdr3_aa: CASSPGQPGTDTQYF

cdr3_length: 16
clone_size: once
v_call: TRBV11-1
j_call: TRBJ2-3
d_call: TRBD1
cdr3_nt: TGTGCCAGCAGCTTTGAAGGGACAGGGGCCTGGGATACGCAGTATTTT
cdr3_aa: CASSFEGTGAWDTQYF

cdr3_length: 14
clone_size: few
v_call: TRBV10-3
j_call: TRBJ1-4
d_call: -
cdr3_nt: TGTGCCATCAGTGGGTCCTCTGGGGGGGAAAAACTGTTTTTT
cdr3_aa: CAISGSSGGEKLFF

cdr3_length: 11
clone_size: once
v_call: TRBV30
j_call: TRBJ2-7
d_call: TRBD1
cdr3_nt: TGTGCCTGGACAGGGGGTTACGAGCAGTACTTC
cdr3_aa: CAWTGGYEQYF

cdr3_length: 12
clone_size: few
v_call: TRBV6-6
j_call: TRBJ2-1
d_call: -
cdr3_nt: TGTGCCAGCAGTCGACATCTCGATGAGCAGTTCTTC
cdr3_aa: CASSRHLDEQFF

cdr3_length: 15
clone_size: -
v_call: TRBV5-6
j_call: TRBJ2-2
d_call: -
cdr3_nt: TGTGCCAGCAGCTTCCAGCGATCGAACACCGGGGAGCTGTTTTTT
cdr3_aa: CASSFQRSNTGELFF

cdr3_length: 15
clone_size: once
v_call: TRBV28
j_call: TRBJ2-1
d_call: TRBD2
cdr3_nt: TGTGCCAGCAGCCTAACTAGCGGCCGGGACTATGAGCAGTTCTTC
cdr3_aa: CASSLTSGRDYEQFF

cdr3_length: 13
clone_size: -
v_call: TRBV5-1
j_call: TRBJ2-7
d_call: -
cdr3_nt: TGCGCCAGCAGCTTTGACAGGCTTTATGAGCAGTACTTC
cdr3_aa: CASSFDRLYEQYF